The 14 T cell receptor beta chains below were found in one sample sequenced in a study of early T cells in non-severe SARS-CoV-2 infection. TCRdb itself ran the 5' RACE reads through MiXCR, one entry per CDR3 protein. The sample yields roughly 80,000 distinct CDR3 sequences, roughly 13% seen once. The material sequenced was whole blood. These receptors all come from an adult who was a healthcare worker with PCR-confirmed SARS-CoV-2 infection or an uninfected control (not recorded which).

This chain joins TRBV6-6 and TRBJ2-2; D might be TRBD1 (5 bases). The germline V gene has CDR1 MNHNY and CDR2 SVGAGI (reference sequence). The CDR3 totals 15 residues. V was pared by 10 bases and J by 9 bases, with 24 bases between. CDR3 residues: CATLEDTVYWRELFF. Here the CDR3 DNA reads TGTGCCACCCTTGAGGACACGGTGTACTGGAGGGAGCTGTTTTTT.

This clonotype was counted between two and nine times. The gene calls are TRBV28 and TRBJ2-2; D uncertain. The germline CDR1 and CDR2 sequences are MDHEN and SYDVKM. The CDR3 extends over 13 amino acids. Trimming removed 5 bases from V and 0 bases from J, with 4 bases in between. CDR3 in amino acids: CASSTPNTGELFF. Here the CDR3 DNA reads TGTGCCAGCAGTACCCCGAACACCGGGGAGCTGTTTTTT.

Concerning this clonotype: A much larger clone is a single base away; this may be a read error. The rearrangement links TRBV5-6 to TRBJ1-1; no clear D gene. V shed 2 bases and J shed 3 bases, with 8 bases lying between them. The CDR3 is made up of 13 amino acids. CDR1 SGHDT and CDR2 YYEEEE come from the germline V gene. The CDR3 nucleotides are TGTGCCAGCAGCTTTTCTGGGTACACTGAAGCTTTCTTT. It translates to CASSFSGYTEAFF.

This clonotype showed up just a few times. The V gene is TRBV3-1, the J gene TRBJ1-2; TRBD1 might be the D (6 bases). CDR1 LGHDT and CDR2 YNNKEL come from the germline V gene (reference sequence). Trimming removed 4 bases at V and 8 bases at J, with 14 bases between. The CDR3 is made up of 13 amino acids. The CDR3 DNA reads as TGTGCCAGCAGCCCCACGACAGGTCGGGGCTACACCTTC. Protein: CASSPTTGRGYTF.

Many counts were recorded for this clonotype. The rearrangement links TRBV27 to TRBJ2-5, with D hard to call. The germline gives CDR1 MNHEY, CDR2 SMNVEV (reference sequence). This CDR3 has 16 residues. V was cut by 5 bases and J by 3 bases, with 19 bases left in between. The CDR3 reads CASSIALGRPKETQYF. The CDR3 nucleotides are TGTGCCAGCAGTATTGCCCTCGGACGGCCTAAAGAGACCCAGTACTTC.

This chain connects TRBV25-1 to TRBJ1-2; TRBD1 matches at 9 bases. V was pared by 0 bases and J by 4 bases, with 3 bases of the junction left unmatched. The CDR3 covers 15 residues. Per the germline V gene, CDR1 is MGHDK and CDR2 is SYGVNS. The CDR3 reads CASSEYETGGYGYTF. CDR3 coding DNA: TGTGCCAGCAGTGAATATGAGACAGGGGGCTATGGCTACACCTTC.

Ten or more counts support this clonotype. This chain joins TRBV10-1 and TRBJ2-3, with TRBD2 matching over 11 bases. Germline assignment: CDR1 WNHNN and CDR2 SYGVQD (reference sequence). The CDR3 sequence is 16 residues long. V shed 3 bases, J shed 1 base, and the junction held 3 bases outside the gene matches. The CDR3 spells CASSETSGSRTDTQYF. The CDR3 DNA follows: TGCGCCAGCAGTGAAACTAGCGGGAGCCGCACAGATACGCAGTATTTT.

This clonotype showed up many times. The rearrangement joins TRBV28 to TRBJ1-2; D unclear. Germline loops: CDR1 MDHEN, CDR2 SYDVKM. Trimming cost V 8 bases and J 0 bases, with 7 bases left between them. This CDR3 spans 12 amino acids. The CDR3 DNA reads as TGTGCCAGCTCGACTACTAACTATGGCTACACCTTC. Its protein is CASSTTNYGYTF.

The table lists this clonotype with a few counts. This chain links TRBV2 with TRBJ2-5; 11 bases align to TRBD1. CDR1 is SNHLY and CDR2 is FYNNEI in the germline V gene. With V trimmed by 6 bases and J by 7 bases, 13 bases remained unmatched. There are 16 residues in the CDR3. The CDR3 DNA reads as TGTGCCAGCAGCGCCGGACAGGGGGCGCCGGTCGGGACCCAGTACTTC. This sequence encodes CASSAGQGAPVGTQYF.

This clonotype has only a few counts. V and J are TRBV6-1 and TRBJ1-1; TRBD1 might be the D (5 bases). CDR1 is MNHNS, CDR2 SASEGT, per germline. The CDR3 contains 12 residues. The V end lost 4 bases, the J end lost 8 bases, and 11 bases lay between the germline ends. CDR3 in amino acids: CASSGGVREAFF. For the CDR3, the DNA is TGTGCCAGCAGTGGGGGGGTACGAGAAGCTTTCTTT.

The chain employs TRBV12-3 or TRBV12-4 and TRBJ2-3, with 10 bases fitting TRBD1. This CDR3 region has 17 residues. The junction had 13 bases not matched to a gene; V was cut back by 7 bases and J by 3 bases. The CDR3 loop is CASNLGDRGSSTDTQYF. Written as DNA, the CDR3 is TGTGCCAGCAATCTCGGGGACAGGGGTTCTTCGACAGATACGCAGTATTTT.

This clonotype was seen only a few times. The chain uses TRBV10-3 and TRBJ2-3; D is unclear. The germline V gene encodes CDR1 ENHRY and CDR2 SYGVKD. V was clipped by 6 bases and J by 1 base, with 11 bases between them. This CDR3 is built from 14 residues. CDR3 sequence (DNA): TGTGCCATCAGGGATAACGACGGCACAGATACGCAGTATTTT. Translation gives CAIRDNDGTDTQYF.

This chain connects TRBV30 to TRBJ1-3, with D uncertain. The V end was cut by 0 bases, the J end by 0 bases, with 9 bases between. CDR3 length: 15 residues. The V gene's germline CDR1 is GTSNPN and CDR2 SVGIG (reference sequence). CDR3 in DNA: TGTGCCTGGAGTGTCGGCTTTAGCTCTGGAAACACCATATATTTT. Protein: CAWSVGFSSGNTIYF.

This clonotype was seen at least ten times. The V and J genes are TRBV7-8 and TRBJ2-1; TRBD2 matches at 7 bases. Germline V gene data show CDR1 as SGHVS and CDR2 as FQNEAQ. The CDR3 covers 16 residues. V lost 1 base and J lost 6; bases outside the gene matches: 9. The DNA for the CDR3 is TGTGCCAGCAGCTTAGTTCCGCTTGGCGGGGGCAATGAGCAGTTCTTC. The encoded protein is CASSLVPLGGGNEQFF.